This T cell receptor beta chain originates from a study of CD8+CD57+ T cells in acquired aplastic anemia. Only patients with CD8+CD57+ cell expansion on flow cytometry were chosen for sequencing. This clonotype was observed a single time. Genomic DNA constituted the template upon which TCR beta VDJ and CDR3 profiling was performed. TCRdb re-called the reads with MiXCR, one entry per CDR3 protein. The table shows 170,000 or so distinct CDR3 sequences, with 55% to 65% occurring only once. The sequencing input was sorted CD4+, CD8+, or CD8+CD57+ T cells (not recorded which) from PBMCs. The receptor's source is a human donor with aplastic anemia.

The DNA of the CDR3 is TGCAGCGTTGACGGGGGGGACACTGAAGCTTTCTTT. Protein product: CSVDGGDTEAFF. The chain recombines TRBV29-1 with TRBJ1-1, with D possibly being TRBD1 (5 bases). Trimming left V 3 bases short and J 3 bases short, with 8 bases between. Germline CDR1 SQVTM, CDR2 ANQGSEA. This CDR3 comprises 12 residues.